This is a list of T cell receptor beta chains from one sample in a study of T cells in Graves' hyperthyroidism and ophthalmopathy. TCRdb reanalysed the multiplex PCR reads using MiXCR and keeps one entry per CDR3 protein. The table lists about 520,000 distinct CDR3 sequences, approximately 25% of them singletons. The material sequenced was blood. The receptors here all came from a woman under 40 with Graves' ophthalmopathy. The CDR3 runs from the conserved cysteine through the conserved F or W. Fields, in order: CDR3 protein, CDR3 DNA, J gene, D gene, V gene, clone size. A D gene is named only where the DNA matches it firmly. The listing skips clone size in some rows; elsewhere it reads once, few, many or a size class.

CASNTNRNTEAFF TGTGCCAGCAACACGAACAGGAACACTGAAGCTTTCTTT TRBJ1-1 . TRBV12-3/TRBV12-4 .
CASSPNPAGRILNTEAFF TGTGCCAGCAGCCCCAACCCGGCTGGACGTATACTGAACACTGAAGCTTTCTTT TRBJ1-1 . TRBV12-3/TRBV12-4 many
CSGVGVLYGYTF TGCAGCGGGGTGGGGGTCCTCTATGGCTACACCTTC TRBJ1-2 . TRBV29-1 many
CASSQEAREETQYF TGCGCCAGCAGCCAAGAGGCCAGAGAAGAGACCCAGTACTTC TRBJ2-5 . TRBV4-3 many
CASRARRDRGVPEAFF TGTGCCAGCAGAGCCCGAAGGGACAGGGGAGTCCCCGAAGCTTTCTTT TRBJ1-1 TRBD1 TRBV13 many
CASSSKGGIEAFF TGTGCCAGCAGCTCGAAGGGGGGGATTGAAGCTTTCTTT TRBJ1-1 . TRBV11-1 few
CASRRTWFYTF TGTGCCAGCAGGCGGACCTGGTTTTACACCTTC TRBJ1-2 . TRBV7-2 many
CSVARGARYEQYF TGCAGCGTTGCGCGCGGGGCACGCTACGAGCAGTACTTC TRBJ2-7 . TRBV29-1 .
CSATGQGDSYTF TGCAGTGCTACAGGACAGGGTGATTCGTACACCTTC TRBJ1-2 TRBD1 TRBV20-1 many
CASSAQGGSNQPQHF TGCGCCAGCAGCGCACAGGGGGGGAGCAATCAGCCCCAGCATTTT TRBJ1-5 TRBD1 TRBV5-1 .
CASSAGGGSYGYTF TGTGCCAGTTCGGCGGGAGGGGGCAGCTATGGCTACACCTTC TRBJ1-2 TRBD1 TRBV28 .
CASSSAGTGSGYTF TGTGCCAGCAGTTCGGCCGGGACAGGGAGTGGCTACACCTTC TRBJ1-2 TRBD1 TRBV12-3/TRBV12-4 many
CASSQDQQNTEAFF TGTGCCAGCAGCCAAGATCAGCAGAACACTGAAGCTTTCTTT TRBJ1-1 . TRBV3-1 few
CASSPVPGSKGEQYF TGTGCCAGCTCACCTGTGCCAGGGTCTAAAGGCGAGCAGTACTTC TRBJ2-7 . TRBV18 many
CASSSIGQGVTEAFF TGTGCCAGCAGTTCAATCGGACAGGGGGTCACTGAAGCTTTCTTT TRBJ1-1 TRBD1 TRBV28 .
CASSHRDQETQYF TGTGCCAGCAGCCATCGAGATCAAGAGACCCAGTACTTC TRBJ2-5 . TRBV5-6 .
CASSDQSGTEAFF TGTGCCAGCAGTGATCAGAGTGGCACTGAAGCTTTCTTT TRBJ1-1 . TRBV6-1 many
CASRDVLEQYF TGTGCCAGCAGAGATGTGCTCGAGCAGTACTTC TRBJ2-7 . TRBV25-1 .
CASSPMAGDGVGYTF TGTGCCAGCTCACCAATGGCAGGGGATGGTGTTGGCTACACCTTC TRBJ1-2 . TRBV18 many
CASAMMPGELFF TGTGCCAGCGCTATGATGCCCGGGGAGCTGTTTTTT TRBJ2-2 . TRBV28 once
CASSFRGQNIQYF TGTGCCAGCAGTTTCAGGGGACAGAACATTCAGTACTTC TRBJ2-4 TRBD1 TRBV12-3/TRBV12-4 .
CAISQQGVGTGELFF TGTGCCATCAGTCAACAGGGGGTTGGAACCGGGGAGCTGTTTTTT TRBJ2-2 TRBD1 TRBV10-3 .
CASSLYERAGNTIYF TGTGCCAGCAGCTTATATGAGCGGGCTGGAAACACCATATATTTT TRBJ1-3 . TRBV7-8 many
CASSLGTSGRTNEQYF TGCGCCAGCAGCTTGGGTACTAGCGGGAGGACGAACGAGCAGTACTTC TRBJ2-7 TRBD2 TRBV5-1 .
CASSIEPGPDQPQHF TGTGCCAGTAGTATAGAGCCAGGGCCGGATCAGCCCCAGCATTTT TRBJ1-5 . TRBV19 few
CASSASGPQTQYF TGTGCCAGCAGTGCCTCCGGGCCCCAGACCCAGTACTTC TRBJ2-5 . TRBV2 many
CASRGLGVNTEAFF TGTGCCAGCAGGGGACTCGGGGTGAACACTGAAGCTTTCTTT TRBJ1-1 . TRBV6-1 many
CASSDHTNTEAFF TGTGCCAGCAGCGACCACACGAACACTGAAGCTTTCTTT TRBJ1-1 . TRBV7-8 few
CGAQGGSTEAFF TGCGGCGCTCAGGGGGGAAGCACTGAAGCTTTCTTT TRBJ1-1 TRBD1 TRBV29-1 many
CATSVSRNQPQHF TGTGCCACCAGTGTATCCCGCAATCAGCCCCAGCATTTT TRBJ1-5 . TRBV24-1 many
CASSVWGSLNTEAFF TGTGCCAGCAGCGTATGGGGCAGCCTGAACACTGAAGCTTTCTTT TRBJ1-1 . TRBV9 many
CASSYGPTGSYEQYF TGTGCCAGCAGTTACGGACCAACAGGCTCCTACGAGCAGTACTTC TRBJ2-7 . TRBV6-5 few
CASSYGNEQFF TGTGCCAGCAGCTACGGGAATGAGCAGTTCTTC TRBJ2-1 . TRBV11-2 .
CSARGVQYAMNTEAFF TGCAGTGCTAGAGGGGTACAGTATGCTATGAACACTGAAGCTTTCTTT TRBJ1-1 . TRBV20-1 .
CASSQDRGAEAFF TGTGCCAGCAGCCAAGATCGGGGTGCTGAAGCTTTCTTT TRBJ1-1 . TRBV3-1 many
CASGGGTVNYGYTF TGTGCTAGTGGGGGCGGGACAGTTAACTATGGCTACACCTTC TRBJ1-2 TRBD1 TRBV12-5 many
CASSFLGTGANTGELFF TGTGCCAGCAGCTTTTTAGGGACAGGGGCGAACACCGGGGAGCTGTTTTTT TRBJ2-2 TRBD1 TRBV11-2 many
CASSVNSGTYEQYF TGTGCCAGCAGCGTAAACAGTGGGACCTACGAGCAGTACTTC TRBJ2-7 . TRBV9 few
CASSQDVNRAFDEQYF TGCGCCAGCAGCCAAGATGTGAACAGGGCGTTCGACGAGCAGTACTTC TRBJ2-7 . TRBV4-1 .
CASSQVAGWTGELFF TGTGCCAGCAGCCAAGTTGCAGGATGGACCGGGGAGCTGTTTTTT TRBJ2-2 . TRBV14 many
CASSTPSYQYF TGTGCCAGCAGTACCCCCTCCTACCAGTACTTC TRBJ2-5 . TRBV28 .
CSASDRGKETQYF TGCAGTGCTTCGGACAGGGGAAAAGAGACCCAGTACTTC TRBJ2-5 TRBD1 TRBV20-1 many
CASSEPGAPYEQYF TGTGCCAGCAGTGAGCCCGGGGCTCCCTACGAGCAGTACTTC TRBJ2-7 . TRBV6-1 few
CASSVSGTERNYGYTF TGTGCCAGCAGCGTAAGCGGGACAGAGAGGAACTATGGTTACACCTTC TRBJ1-2 TRBD1 TRBV9 .
CASSAGPNNYGYTF TGTGCCAGCAGTGCTGGTCCCAATAACTATGGCTACACCTTC TRBJ1-2 . TRBV6-1 .
CASSSPPGIGQPQHF TGTGCCAGCAGCTCACCACCAGGGATTGGACAGCCCCAGCATTTT TRBJ1-5 . TRBV7-2 many
CSASPRQSVSRETQYF TGCAGTGCTAGTCCAAGACAGAGCGTATCACGGGAGACCCAGTACTTC TRBJ2-5 . TRBV20-1 few
CASSMTLYSYEQYF TGTGCCAGCAGCATGACACTCTACTCCTACGAGCAGTACTTC TRBJ2-7 . TRBV27 many
CASRNSGQQHQPQHF TGTGCCAGCAGAAACTCGGGACAGCAACATCAGCCCCAGCATTTT TRBJ1-5 TRBD1 TRBV12-3/TRBV12-4 .
CSASGSREQYF TGCAGTGCTAGTGGGTCGAGGGAGCAGTACTTC TRBJ2-7 . TRBV20-1 .
CASSLLEETEQYF TGCGCCAGCAGCTTGTTAGAGGAGACCGAGCAGTACTTC TRBJ2-7 . TRBV5-1 many
CASSLPYRAGQPQHF TGTGCCAGCAGTTTACCGTACAGGGCTGGGCAGCCCCAGCATTTT TRBJ1-5 . TRBV28 many